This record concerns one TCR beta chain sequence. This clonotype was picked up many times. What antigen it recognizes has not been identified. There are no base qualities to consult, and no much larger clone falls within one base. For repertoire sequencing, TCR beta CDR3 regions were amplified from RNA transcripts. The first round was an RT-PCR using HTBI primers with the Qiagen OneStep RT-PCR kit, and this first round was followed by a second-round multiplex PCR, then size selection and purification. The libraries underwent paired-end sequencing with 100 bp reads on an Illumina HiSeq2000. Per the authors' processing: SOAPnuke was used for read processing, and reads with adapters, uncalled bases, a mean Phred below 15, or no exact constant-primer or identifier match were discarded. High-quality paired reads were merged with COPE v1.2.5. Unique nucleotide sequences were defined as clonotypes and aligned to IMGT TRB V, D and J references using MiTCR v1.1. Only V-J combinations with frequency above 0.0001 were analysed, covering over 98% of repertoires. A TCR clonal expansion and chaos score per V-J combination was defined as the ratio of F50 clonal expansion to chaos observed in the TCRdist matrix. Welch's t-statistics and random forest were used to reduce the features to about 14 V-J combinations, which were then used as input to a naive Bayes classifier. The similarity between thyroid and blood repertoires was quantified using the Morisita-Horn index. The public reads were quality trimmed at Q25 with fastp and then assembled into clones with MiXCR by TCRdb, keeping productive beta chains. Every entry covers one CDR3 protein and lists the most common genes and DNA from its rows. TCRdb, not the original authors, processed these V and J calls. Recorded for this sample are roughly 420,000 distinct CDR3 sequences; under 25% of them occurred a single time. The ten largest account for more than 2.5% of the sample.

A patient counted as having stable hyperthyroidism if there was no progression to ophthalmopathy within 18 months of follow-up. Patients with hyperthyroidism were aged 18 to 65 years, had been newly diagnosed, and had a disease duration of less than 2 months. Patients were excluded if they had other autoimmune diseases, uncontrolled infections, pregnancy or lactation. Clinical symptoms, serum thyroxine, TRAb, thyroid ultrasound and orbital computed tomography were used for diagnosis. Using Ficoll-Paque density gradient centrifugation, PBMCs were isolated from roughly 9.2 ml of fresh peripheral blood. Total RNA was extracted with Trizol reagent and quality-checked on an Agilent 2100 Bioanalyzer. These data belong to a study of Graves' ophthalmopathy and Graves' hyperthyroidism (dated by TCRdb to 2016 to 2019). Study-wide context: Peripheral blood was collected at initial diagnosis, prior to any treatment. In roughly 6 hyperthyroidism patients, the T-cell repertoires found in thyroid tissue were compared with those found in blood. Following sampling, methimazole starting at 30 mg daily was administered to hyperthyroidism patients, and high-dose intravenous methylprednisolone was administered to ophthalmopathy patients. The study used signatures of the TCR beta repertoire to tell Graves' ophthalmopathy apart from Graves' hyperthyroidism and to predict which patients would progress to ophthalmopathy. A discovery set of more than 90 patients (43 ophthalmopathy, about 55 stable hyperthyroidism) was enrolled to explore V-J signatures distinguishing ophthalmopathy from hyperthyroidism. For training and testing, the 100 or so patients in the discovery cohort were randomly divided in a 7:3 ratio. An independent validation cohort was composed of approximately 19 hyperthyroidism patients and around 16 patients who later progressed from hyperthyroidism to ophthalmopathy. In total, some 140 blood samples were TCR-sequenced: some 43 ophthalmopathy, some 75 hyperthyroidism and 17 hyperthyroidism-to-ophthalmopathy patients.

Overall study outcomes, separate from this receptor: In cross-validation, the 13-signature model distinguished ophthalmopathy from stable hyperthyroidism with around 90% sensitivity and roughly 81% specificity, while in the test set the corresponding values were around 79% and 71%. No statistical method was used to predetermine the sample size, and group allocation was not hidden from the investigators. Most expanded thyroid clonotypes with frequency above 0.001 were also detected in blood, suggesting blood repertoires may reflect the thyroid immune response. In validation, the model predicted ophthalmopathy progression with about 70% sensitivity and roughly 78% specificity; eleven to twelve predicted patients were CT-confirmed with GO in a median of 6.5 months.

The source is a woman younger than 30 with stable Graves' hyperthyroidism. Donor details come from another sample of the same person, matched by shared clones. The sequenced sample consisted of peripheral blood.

The CDR3 is CATYHRTWGGELFF. The nucleotide sequence is TGTGCCACCTATCATCGGACGTGGGGGGGGGAGCTGTTTTTT. This chain is built from TRBV28 and TRBJ2-2, with the D call tentatively TRBD1 or TRBD2, each fitting 5 bases. The CDR3 starts with the cysteine, ends with the phenylalanine, and has 14 residues. The only DNA kept is the CDR3, 42 bases in frame from the first base. Looking up the germline V gene yields CDR1 MDHEN and CDR2 SYDVKM. Trimming at the junction amounts to 10 bases on V and 8 bases on J, and the germline ends lie 20 bases apart. The entire variable domain, with the stretches around the CDR3 drawn from the reference TRBV28 and TRBJ2-2 proteins, is DVKVTQSSRYLVKRTGEKVFLECVQDMDHENMFWYRQDPGLGLRLIYFSYDVKMKEKGDIPEGYSVSREKKERFSLILESASTNQTSMYLCATYHRTWGGELFFGEGSRLTVL.